Listed below are T cell receptor beta chains from one sample, sequenced in a study of blood T cell repertoires in COVID-19. Profiling relied on immunoSEQ multiplex PCR, and the TCRdb table lists in-frame clones only, not all of them. The top ten clones hold around 9.3% of a sample with about 390,000 clones, around nine tenths of them seen once. The sample was PBMCs or T cells enriched from blood (not recorded which). The receptors derive from a woman in her fifties or sixties who had recovered from COVID-19. CDR3s include the opening cysteine and the closing phenylalanine or tryptophan. Fields, in order: J gene, D gene, clone size, V gene, CDR3 protein, CDR3 DNA. D genes are given only for firm matches. Only part of the rows carry a size: once, few, many, or a class if the clone is expanded.

>TRBJ1-2|TRBD1|-|TRBV5-5
CASSIPGTDNYGYTF
TGTGCCAGCAGCATCCCTGGGACAGACAACTATGGCTACACCTTC
>TRBJ1-4|-|-|TRBV6-5
CASSRTVNEKLFF
TGTGCCAGCAGTCGGACAGTTAATGAAAAACTGTTTTTT
>TRBJ2-7|-|-|TRBV12-5
CASGLRSGPGSYEQYF
TGTGCTAGTGGTCTTAGGAGCGGGCCTGGCTCCTACGAGCAGTACTTC
>TRBJ2-1|-|-|TRBV6-9
CASTNYAWCRLRHFNNEQFF
TGTGCCAGCACCAATTATGCCTGGTGCAGGCTGCGCCACTTCAACAATGAGCAGTTCTTC
>TRBJ1-2|TRBD1|-|TRBV7-2
CASSAGQGYGYTF
TGTGCCAGCAGCGCCGGACAGGGGTATGGCTACACCTTC
>TRBJ2-1|TRBD1|-|TRBV19
CASSLLDRNEQFF
TGTGCCAGTAGTCTCCTGGACAGGAATGAGCAGTTCTTC
>TRBJ1-1|-|-|TRBV7-9
CASSLENRGEAFF
TGTGCCAGCAGCTTGGAAAACCGGGGTGAAGCTTTCTTT
>TRBJ2-4|TRBD2|-|TRBV4-1
CASSQPGLAEAKNIQYF
TGCGCCAGCAGCCAGCCGGGACTAGCGGAAGCCAAAAACATTCAGTACTTC
>TRBJ2-3|-|-|TRBV30
CAWSVSGPTDTQYF
TGTGCCTGGAGTGTTAGCGGCCCCACAGATACGCAGTATTTT
>TRBJ1-1|-|-|TRBV18
CASSPPYLAGEAFF
TGTGCCAGCTCACCACCTTACTTGGCAGGTGAAGCTTTCTTT
>TRBJ2-3|TRBD1|-|TRBV5-6
CASSSYDRGADTQYF
TGTGCCAGCAGCTCCTACGACAGGGGAGCAGATACGCAGTATTTT
>TRBJ1-5|-|few|TRBV3-1/TRBV3-2
CASSQATENQPQHF
TGTGCCAGCAGCCAAGCGACAGAAAATCAGCCCCAGCATTTT
>TRBJ2-7|TRBD1|-|TRBV27
CASGTGTGIYEQYF
TGTGCCAGCGGGACCGGGACAGGGATCTACGAGCAGTACTTC
>TRBJ2-7|TRBD1|-|TRBV7-9
CASSPWGQGGYEQYF
TGTGCCAGCAGCCCCTGGGGACAGGGAGGCTACGAGCAGTACTTC
>TRBJ1-2|-|-|TRBV28
CASSDRTVALRGYTF
TGTGCCAGCAGTGACCGGACAGTTGCCCTCCGGGGCTACACCTTC
>TRBJ1-6|-|few|TRBV7-9
CASSGNGLESLHF
TGTGCCAGCAGCGGAAACGGGTTAGAGTCCCTCCACTTT
>TRBJ2-7|TRBD2|once|TRBV27
CASSHSGDSAYEQYF
TGTGCCAGCAGCCACAGCGGGGATTCAGCCTACGAGCAGTACTTC